The rows below give T cell receptor beta chains drawn from one sample of a study of cytomegalovirus exposure and HLA in healthy donors. Libraries were prepared by immunoSEQ multiplex PCR; TCRdb keeps only in-frame clonotypes and omits some of them. The data show roughly 200,000 clones, roughly 85% seen once. The sample was PBMCs. The receptors derive from a woman aged 30 to 39 in good health and CMV-seropositive. Each CDR3 is given with its conserved first and last residue. Each record gives: J gene, clone size, D gene, V gene, CDR3 DNA, CDR3 protein. A D gene is named only where the DNA matches it firmly. Clone size appears in some rows only: once, few, many, or a class for an expanded clone.

>TRBJ2-6|NA|NA|TRBV6-1
TGTGCCAGCAATCCAGAGGTTCCCAACGTCCTGACTTTC
CASNPEVPNVLTF
>TRBJ1-3|NA|NA|TRBV7-2
TGTGCCAGCAATTCAGGGTTCGGAAACACCATATATTTT
CASNSGFGNTIYF
>TRBJ1-4|few|TRBD1|TRBV5-1
TGCGCCAGTACGGACACAGGGGGGACTAATGAAAAACTGTTTTTT
CASTDTGGTNEKLFF
>TRBJ2-3|NA|TRBD1|TRBV5-1
TGCGCCAGCAGCTCCGGGACAGTCATTCAAGGGGATACGCAGTATTTT
CASSSGTVIQGDTQYF
>TRBJ2-7|few|TRBD1|TRBV19
TGTGCCAGTAGTACCCGACGGACAGGGCAACAACACGAGCAGTACTTC
CASSTRRTGQQHEQYF
>TRBJ1-2|NA|NA|TRBV14
TGTGCCAGCAGCCAATTCGACACCGCCTATGGCTACACCTTC
CASSQFDTAYGYTF
>TRBJ2-7|NA|TRBD1|TRBV5-1
TGCGCCAGCAGCTCAGTCGCCGGGACAGCCTACGAGCAGTACTTC
CASSSVAGTAYEQYF
>TRBJ2-7|NA|TRBD2|TRBV12-5
TGTGCTAGTGGACAAACGGGACTAGCGGGAGTTTCCCCCTACGAGCAGTACTTC
CASGQTGLAGVSPYEQYF
>TRBJ2-1|NA|TRBD2|TRBV5-7
TGTGCCAGCAGCCCCCCCCCGGCTCGGGGGGGAGTCGCCTACAATGAGCAGTTCTTC
CASSPPPARGGVAYNEQFF
>TRBJ2-7|NA|NA|TRBV29-1
TGCAGCGTTTACAGGGACTCCTACGAGCAGTACTTC
CSVYRDSYEQYF
>TRBJ2-1|few|NA|TRBV6-1
TGTGCCAGCAGTGAAGGGGCAGGGCCCAATGAGCAGTTCTTC
CASSEGAGPNEQFF
>TRBJ1-2|NA|NA|TRBV6-6
TGTGCCAGCAGACCCGGACGGGGGGCCTATGGCTACACCTTC
CASRPGRGAYGYTF
>TRBJ2-5|few|NA|TRBV2
TGTGCCAGCAGCCCCCGAGGGCCGGAGACCCAGTACTTC
CASSPRGPETQYF
>TRBJ1-1|NA|TRBD1|TRBV5-1
TGCGCCAGCAGCCTAGGGACAGGGGACACTGAAGCTTTCTTT
CASSLGTGDTEAFF
>TRBJ1-2|NA|NA|TRBV9
TGTGCCAGCAGCGGGGGGCGGGGGGCTGACTATGGCTACACCTTC
CASSGGRGADYGYTF
>TRBJ2-1|NA|TRBD2|TRBV9
TGTGCCAGCAGCGCGTCCAGCGGGACCTACAATGAGCAGTTCTTC
CASSASSGTYNEQFF
>TRBJ2-7|NA|TRBD2|TRBV5-4
TGTGCCAGCAGCTTGGGTAGCGGGGTTATGAAGTCCTACGAGCAGTACTTC
CASSLGSGVMKSYEQYF
>TRBJ1-2|NA|NA|TRBV7-9
TGTGCCAGCAGCTTAAAAGGACAGTATGGCTATGGCTACACCTTC
CASSLKGQYGYGYTF
>TRBJ2-7|few|NA|TRBV11-2
TGTGCCAGCAGCTATCTTGGAGGGAACGAGCAGTACTTC
CASSYLGGNEQYF
>TRBJ2-1|NA|NA|TRBV9
TGTGCCAGCAGCGTAGGCGGGGTCTGGGAGCAGTTCTTC
CASSVGGVWEQFF
>TRBJ2-4|once|NA|TRBV7-8
TGTGCCAGCAGCTTAGCGCGGGGATCCTTCGAGAGTCAGTACTTC
CASSLARGSFESQYF
>TRBJ1-2|NA|NA|TRBV6-5
TGTGCCAGCAGCCGAATCAGGGGCGGCTACACCTTC
CASSRIRGGYTF